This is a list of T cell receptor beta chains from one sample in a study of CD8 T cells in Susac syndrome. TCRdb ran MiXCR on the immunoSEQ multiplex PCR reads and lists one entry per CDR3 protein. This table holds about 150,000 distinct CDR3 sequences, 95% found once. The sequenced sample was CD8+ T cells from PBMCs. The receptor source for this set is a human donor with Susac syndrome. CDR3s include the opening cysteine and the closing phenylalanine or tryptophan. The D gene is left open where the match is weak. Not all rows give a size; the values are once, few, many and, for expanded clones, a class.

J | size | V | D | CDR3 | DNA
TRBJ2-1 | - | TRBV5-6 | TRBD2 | CASSWGLAGGPGNEQFF | TGTGCCAGCAGCTGGGGACTAGCGGGAGGGCCCGGCAATGAGCAGTTCTTC
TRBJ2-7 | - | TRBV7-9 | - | CASSLREGGNYEQYF | TGTGCCAGCAGCTTAAGGGAAGGAGGAAACTACGAGCAGTACTTC
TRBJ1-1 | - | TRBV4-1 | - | CASSRSSGLNTEAFF | TGCGCCAGCAGCCGGAGTTCGGGATTGAACACTGAAGCTTTCTTT
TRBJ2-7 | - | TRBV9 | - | CASSSRPGNPGSYEQYF | TGTGCCAGCAGCTCAAGACCCGGGAACCCGGGAAGCTACGAGCAGTACTTC
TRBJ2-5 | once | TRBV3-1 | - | CASSQEGGPDQETQYF | TGTGCCAGCAGCCAAGAGGGGGGGCCAGACCAAGAGACCCAGTACTTC
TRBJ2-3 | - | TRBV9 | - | CASSVGGGGTDTQYF | TGTGCCAGCAGCGTAGGGGGCGGTGGCACAGATACGCAGTATTTT
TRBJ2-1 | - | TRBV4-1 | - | CASSQDLNGVKFF | TGCGCCAGCAGCCAAGACCTAAATGGAGTTAAGTTCTTC
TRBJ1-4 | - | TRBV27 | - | CETPREAGEKLFF | TGTGAAACCCCTAGGGAGGCTGGAGAAAAACTGTTTTTT
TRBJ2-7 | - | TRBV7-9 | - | CASSPSGPGQYF | TGTGCCAGCAGCCCTTCTGGTCCGGGGCAGTACTTC
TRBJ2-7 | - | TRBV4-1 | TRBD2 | CASSQSLLAGGYEQYF | TGCGCCAGCAGCCAATCCCTACTAGCGGGGGGCTACGAGCAGTACTTC
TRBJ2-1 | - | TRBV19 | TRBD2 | CASSIDPTSGSFNEQFF | TGTGCCAGTAGTATAGATCCGACTAGCGGGAGTTTTAATGAGCAGTTCTTC
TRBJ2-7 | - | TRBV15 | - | CATSFGPGYEQYF | TGTGCCACCAGCTTTGGGCCAGGCTACGAGCAGTACTTC
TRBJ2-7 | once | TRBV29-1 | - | CSVLGPGQESSYEQYF | TGCAGCGTTCTTGGTCCAGGCCAGGAATCCTCCTACGAGCAGTACTTC
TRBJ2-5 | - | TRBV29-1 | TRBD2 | CSVGLAGEGETQYF | TGCAGCGTTGGACTAGCCGGAGAGGGGGAGACCCAGTACTTC
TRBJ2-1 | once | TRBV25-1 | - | CASSGSIGNNEQFF | TGTGCCAGCAGTGGGTCTATCGGAAACAATGAGCAGTTCTTC
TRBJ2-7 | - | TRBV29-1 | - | CSVEDQGGKGSYEQYF | TGCAGCGTTGAAGATCAAGGGGGGAAAGGGTCCTACGAGCAGTACTTC
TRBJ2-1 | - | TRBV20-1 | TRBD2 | CSATREGLYNEQFF | TGCAGTGCTACCCGGGAGGGCCTGTACAATGAGCAGTTCTTC
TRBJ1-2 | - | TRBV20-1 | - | CSARDRPWTYGYTF | TGCAGTGCTAGAGATAGACCCTGGACCTATGGCTACACCTTC
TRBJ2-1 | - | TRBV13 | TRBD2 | CASSLAGGPDNEQFF | TGTGCCAGCAGCTTAGCGGGAGGGCCCGACAATGAGCAGTTCTTC
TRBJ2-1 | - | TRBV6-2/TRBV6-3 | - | CATLNNEQFF | TGTGCCACCCTCAACAATGAGCAGTTCTTC
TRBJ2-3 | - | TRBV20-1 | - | CSARGAGYYTDTQYF | TGCAGTGCTAGAGGAGCAGGATACTACACAGATACGCAGTATTTT
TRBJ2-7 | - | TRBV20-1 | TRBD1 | CSARRTGAIYEQYF | TGCAGTGCTAGAAGGACAGGGGCTATCTACGAGCAGTACTTC
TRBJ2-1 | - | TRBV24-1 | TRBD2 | CATSDLTSGRTFF | TGTGCCACCAGTGATCTAACTAGCGGGAGAACCTTCTTC
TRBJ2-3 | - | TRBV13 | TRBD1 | CASSFRDRRTDTQYF | TGTGCCAGCAGCTTTCGGGACAGGCGCACAGATACGCAGTATTTT
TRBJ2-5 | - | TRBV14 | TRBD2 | CASSQEEGLAVQETQYF | TGTGCCAGCAGCCAAGAGGAGGGACTAGCGGTCCAAGAGACCCAGTACTTC
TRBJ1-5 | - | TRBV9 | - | CASSVGADQPQHF | TGTGCCAGCAGCGTGGGGGCCGATCAGCCCCAGCATTTT
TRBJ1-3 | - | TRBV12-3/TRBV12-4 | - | CASSPDGNSGNTIYF | TGTGCCAGCAGTCCCGACGGAAACTCTGGAAACACCATATATTTT
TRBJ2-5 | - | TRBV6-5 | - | CASSWAAVESQETQYF | TGTGCCAGCAGTTGGGCTGCCGTAGAGAGCCAAGAGACCCAGTACTTC
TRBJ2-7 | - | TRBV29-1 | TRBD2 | CSVEGETSGSSTYEQYF | TGCAGCGTTGAAGGGGAGACTAGCGGGAGCAGTACCTACGAGCAGTACTTC
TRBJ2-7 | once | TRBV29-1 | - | CSVNTDYEQYF | TGCAGCGTTAACACCGACTACGAGCAGTACTTC
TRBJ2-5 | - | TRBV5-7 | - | CASSFVQPTLGETQYF | TGTGCCAGCAGCTTTGTCCAGCCTACTCTGGGAGAGACCCAGTACTTC
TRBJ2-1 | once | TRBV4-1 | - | CASSQDGEGLNEQFF | TGCGCCAGCAGCCAAGATGGAGAGGGATTGAATGAGCAGTTCTTC
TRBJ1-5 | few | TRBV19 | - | CASSVGFGNQPQHF | TGTGCCAGTAGTGTCGGGTTTGGCAATCAGCCCCAGCATTTT
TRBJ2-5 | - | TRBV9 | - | CASSDGREETQYF | TGTGCCAGCAGCGACGGCCGGGAAGAGACCCAGTACTTC
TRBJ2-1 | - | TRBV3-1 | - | CASSQEAAAYNEQFF | TGTGCCAGCAGCCAAGAAGCGGCGGCCTACAATGAGCAGTTCTTC
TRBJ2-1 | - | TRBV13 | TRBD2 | CASSFPTERGPNEQFF | TGTGCCAGCAGCTTCCCCACGGAGCGGGGACCCAATGAGCAGTTCTTC
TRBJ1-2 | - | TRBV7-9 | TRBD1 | CASSPRQGPANYGYTF | TGTGCCAGCAGCCCCAGACAGGGTCCCGCTAACTATGGCTACACCTTC
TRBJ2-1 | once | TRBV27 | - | CASSLSGHQGSYNEQFF | TGTGCCAGCAGTTTGTCGGGCCATCAGGGTTCCTACAATGAGCAGTTCTTC
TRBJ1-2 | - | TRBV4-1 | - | CASSQGSGDKGYTF | TGCGCCAGCAGCCAAGGTTCAGGGGACAAGGGCTACACCTTC
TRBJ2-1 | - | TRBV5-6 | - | CASSFPSASYNEQFF | TGTGCCAGCAGCTTCCCATCTGCATCCTACAATGAGCAGTTCTTC
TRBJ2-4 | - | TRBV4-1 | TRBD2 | CASMSAGLAKNIQYF | TGCGCCAGCATGTCAGCGGGATTGGCCAAAAACATTCAGTACTTC
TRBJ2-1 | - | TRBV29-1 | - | CSVDLGTLNNEQFF | TGCAGCGTTGATTTGGGGACACTCAACAATGAGCAGTTCTTC
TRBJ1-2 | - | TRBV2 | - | CASSEAQGLDYGYTF | TGTGCCAGCAGCGAGGCACAGGGTTTAGACTATGGCTACACCTTC
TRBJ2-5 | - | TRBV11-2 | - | CASSLPDVGVRQETQYF | TGTGCCAGCAGCTTACCCGACGTTGGGGTTCGACAAGAGACCCAGTACTTC
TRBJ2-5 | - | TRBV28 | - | CASYHSRGQFGYQETQYF | TGTGCCAGTTACCACAGCCGTGGTCAGTTTGGGTACCAAGAGACCCAGTACTTC
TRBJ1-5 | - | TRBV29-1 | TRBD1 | CSARTGMNQPQHF | TGCAGCGCACGGACAGGGATGAATCAGCCCCAGCATTTT
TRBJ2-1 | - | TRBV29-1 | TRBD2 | CSVEQGLADYNEQFF | TGCAGCGTTGAGCAGGGACTAGCGGATTACAATGAGCAGTTCTTC
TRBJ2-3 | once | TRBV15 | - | CATSIGDTQYF | TGTGCCACCAGCATCGGAGATACGCAGTATTTT
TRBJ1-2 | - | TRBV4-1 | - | CASSQGLEGTLANYGYTF | TGCGCCAGCAGCCAAGGGTTGGAGGGAACACTCGCGAACTATGGCTACACCTTC
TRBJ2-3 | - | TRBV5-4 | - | CASSLGGEDTQYF | TGTGCCAGCAGCTTGGGTGGCGAAGATACGCAGTATTTT
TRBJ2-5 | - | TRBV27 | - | CASSLSSDQETQYF | TGTGCCAGCAGTTTGTCTAGCGACCAAGAGACCCAGTACTTC
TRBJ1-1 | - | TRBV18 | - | CASSDPMENTEAFF | TGTGCCAGCTCCGACCCGATGGAGAACACTGAAGCTTTCTTT
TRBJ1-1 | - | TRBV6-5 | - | CASHVGGNTEAFF | TGTGCCAGCCATGTAGGGGGAAACACTGAAGCTTTCTTT
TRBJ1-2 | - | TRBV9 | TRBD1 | CASSALGQGAKDGYTF | TGTGCCAGCAGCGCCCTGGGACAGGGGGCGAAGGATGGCTACACCTTC
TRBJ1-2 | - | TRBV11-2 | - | CASSLGGFNYGYTF | TGTGCCAGCAGCTTAGGAGGATTTAACTATGGCTACACCTTC